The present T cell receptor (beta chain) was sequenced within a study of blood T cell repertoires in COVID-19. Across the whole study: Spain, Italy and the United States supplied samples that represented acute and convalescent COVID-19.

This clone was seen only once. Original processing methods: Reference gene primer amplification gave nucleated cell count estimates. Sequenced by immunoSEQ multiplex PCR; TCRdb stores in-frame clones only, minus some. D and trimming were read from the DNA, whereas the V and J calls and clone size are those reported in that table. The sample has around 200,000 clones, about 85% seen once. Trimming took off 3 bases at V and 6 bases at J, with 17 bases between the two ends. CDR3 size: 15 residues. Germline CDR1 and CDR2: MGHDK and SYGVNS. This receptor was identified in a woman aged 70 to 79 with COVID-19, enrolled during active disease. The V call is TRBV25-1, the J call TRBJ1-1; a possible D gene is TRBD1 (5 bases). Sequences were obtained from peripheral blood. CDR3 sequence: CASSDSSGVVSEAFF. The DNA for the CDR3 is TGTGCCAGCAGTGATAGCTCGGGGGTGGTATCTGAAGCTTTCTTT.